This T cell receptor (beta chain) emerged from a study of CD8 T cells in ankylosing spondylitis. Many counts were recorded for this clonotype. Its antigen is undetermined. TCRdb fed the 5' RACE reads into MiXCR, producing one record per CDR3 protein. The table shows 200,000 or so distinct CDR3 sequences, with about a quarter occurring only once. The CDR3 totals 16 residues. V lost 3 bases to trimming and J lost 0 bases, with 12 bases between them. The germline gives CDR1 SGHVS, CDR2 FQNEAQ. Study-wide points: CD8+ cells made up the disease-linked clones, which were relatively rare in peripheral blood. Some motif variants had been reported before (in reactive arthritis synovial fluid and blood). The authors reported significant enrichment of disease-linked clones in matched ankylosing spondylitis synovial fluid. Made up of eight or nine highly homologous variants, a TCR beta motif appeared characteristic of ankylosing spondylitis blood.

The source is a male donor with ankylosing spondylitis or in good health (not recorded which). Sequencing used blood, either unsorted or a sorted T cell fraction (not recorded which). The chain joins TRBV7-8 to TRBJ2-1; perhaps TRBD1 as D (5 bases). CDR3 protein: CASSLREGDSYNEQFF. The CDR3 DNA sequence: TGTGCCAGCAGCTTGCGCGAAGGGGACTCCTACAATGAGCAGTTCTTC.